Listed below are T cell receptor beta chains from one sample, sequenced in a study of technical replicates of blood from several donors. Using immunoSEQ multiplex PCR, the repertoire was profiled, and TCRdb retains in-frame clones only, with some absent. Among 58,000 or so clones listed, approximately 86% were seen once. Input material: PBMCs. The receptor source for this set is a human donor in good health. Some clones in this sample may be carry-over from other donors' samples. The CDR3 runs from the conserved cysteine through the conserved F or W. A D gene is named only where the DNA matches it firmly. Expanded clones get a size class; other rows say once, few or many, or leave the size out.

DNA: TGCAGCGTTGAAGTGGGCGTGGGTCTCTATGGCTACACCTTC; CDR3: CSVEVGVGLYGYTF; D: .; size: .; V: TRBV29-1; J: TRBJ1-2
DNA: TGTGCCAGCAGGAGACAGGGGGCGAACGGGGAGCTGTTTTTT; CDR3: CASRRQGANGELFF; D: TRBD1; size: .; V: TRBV11-2; J: TRBJ2-2
DNA: TGTGCCAGCAGTAAAAACAGGGTTGGGCAGTACTTC; CDR3: CASSKNRVGQYF; D: .; size: .; V: TRBV6-6; J: TRBJ2-7
DNA: TGCGCCAGCAGTGAAGGAGCTGGAAACACCATATATTTT; CDR3: CASSEGAGNTIYF; D: .; size: .; V: TRBV10-2; J: TRBJ1-3
DNA: TGCAGCGTCAAGAGGATAGCGGGAGGGGAACCCTACAATGAGCAGTTCTTC; CDR3: CSVKRIAGGEPYNEQFF; D: TRBD2; size: .; V: TRBV29-1; J: TRBJ2-1
DNA: TGTGCCTGGAGTAGCGGGAGTCTGACAGATACGCAGTATTTT; CDR3: CAWSSGSLTDTQYF; D: TRBD2; size: .; V: TRBV30; J: TRBJ2-3
DNA: TGTGCCAGCAGCGTATTGTCGGCTAGCGGGAGCGAGCAGTACTTC; CDR3: CASSVLSASGSEQYF; D: TRBD2; size: .; V: TRBV9; J: TRBJ2-7
DNA: TGTGCCTGGACGACAGGGGTTAATTCACCCCTCCACTTT; CDR3: CAWTTGVNSPLHF; D: TRBD1; size: few; V: TRBV30; J: TRBJ1-6
DNA: TGTGCCAGTAGTATGGGGGGCCAGGGGGCGAGAGCTTTCTTT; CDR3: CASSMGGQGARAFF; D: TRBD1; size: .; V: TRBV19; J: TRBJ1-1
DNA: TGTGCCACCAGCAGAGGCCTAGCGGGGGGAGGGATAGAGACCCAGTACTTC; CDR3: CATSRGLAGGGIETQYF; D: TRBD2; size: .; V: TRBV15; J: TRBJ2-5
DNA: TGTGCCAGCAGCCGGGGTGGGGGCGGGCCGGAGAGTGGCTACACCTTC; CDR3: CASSRGGGGPESGYTF; D: .; size: .; V: TRBV4-2; J: TRBJ1-2
DNA: TGTGCCAGCAGACCGATCGGGGGCGAGCAGTACTTC; CDR3: CASRPIGGEQYF; D: .; size: few; V: TRBV7-6; J: TRBJ2-7
DNA: TGTGCCAGCAGCTTAGGACAGGTGCTTAATTCACCCCTCCACTTT; CDR3: CASSLGQVLNSPLHF; D: .; size: once; V: TRBV7-9; J: TRBJ1-6
DNA: TGCGCCAGCAGCCATTTATCTACGGGGACATGGAACACCGGGGAGCTGTTTTTT; CDR3: CASSHLSTGTWNTGELFF; D: .; size: .; V: TRBV4-3; J: TRBJ2-2
DNA: TGTGCCAGCAGACGGACAGCGGGGGGGCAAGAGACCCAGTACTTC; CDR3: CASRRTAGGQETQYF; D: TRBD2; size: few; V: TRBV6-5; J: TRBJ2-5
DNA: TGTGCCAGCAGACCCCGTCCCGGGACCGGGAGTGAGCAGTTCTTC; CDR3: CASRPRPGTGSEQFF; D: .; size: .; V: TRBV6-5; J: TRBJ2-1
DNA: TGTGCCAGCAGCGGCCCGCGGGACCCAGAGACCCAGTACTTC; CDR3: CASSGPRDPETQYF; D: .; size: .; V: TRBV7-9; J: TRBJ2-5
DNA: TGTGCCATCAGTGAGTCGGTCCAGCGGGATTACAATGAGCAGTTCTTC; CDR3: CAISESVQRDYNEQFF; D: TRBD2; size: .; V: TRBV10-3; J: TRBJ2-1
DNA: TGTGCCAGCAGCCTACAGACAGGGTGGAACACCGGGGAGCTGTTTTTT; CDR3: CASSLQTGWNTGELFF; D: TRBD1; size: .; V: TRBV11-3; J: TRBJ2-2
DNA: TGTGCCAGCAGCTTAGCGGTCAGCGGGGGTTACGAGCAGTACTTC; CDR3: CASSLAVSGGYEQYF; D: TRBD2; size: .; V: TRBV7-8; J: TRBJ2-7
DNA: TGTGCCAGCAAAGGGGCGGGGGCCGAGCAGTACTTC; CDR3: CASKGAGAEQYF; D: .; size: .; V: TRBV6-5; J: TRBJ2-7